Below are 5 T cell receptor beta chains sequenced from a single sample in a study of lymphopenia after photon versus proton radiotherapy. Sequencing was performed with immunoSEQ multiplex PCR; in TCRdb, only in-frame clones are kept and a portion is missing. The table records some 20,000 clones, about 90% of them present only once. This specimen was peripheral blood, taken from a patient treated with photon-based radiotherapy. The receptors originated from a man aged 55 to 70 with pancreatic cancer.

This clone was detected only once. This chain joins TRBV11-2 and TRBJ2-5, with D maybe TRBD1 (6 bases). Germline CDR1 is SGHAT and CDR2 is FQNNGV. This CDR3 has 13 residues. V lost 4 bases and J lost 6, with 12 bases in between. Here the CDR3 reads CASSSGQLKTQYF. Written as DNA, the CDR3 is TGTGCCAGCAGCTCAGGACAGCTGAAGACCCAGTACTTC. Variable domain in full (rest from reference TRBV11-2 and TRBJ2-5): EAGVAQSPRYKIIEKRQSVAFWCNPISGHATLYWYQQILGQGPKLLIQFQNNGVVDDSQLPKDRFSAERLKGVDSTLKIQPAKLEDSAVYLCASSSGQLKTQYFGPGTRLLVL.

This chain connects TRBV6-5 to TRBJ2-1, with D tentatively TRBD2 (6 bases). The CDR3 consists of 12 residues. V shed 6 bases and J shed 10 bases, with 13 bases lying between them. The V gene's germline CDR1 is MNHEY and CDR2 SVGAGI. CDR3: CASSPRGGEQFF. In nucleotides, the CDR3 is TGTGCCAGCAGCCCTCGGGGAGGAGAGCAGTTCTTC.

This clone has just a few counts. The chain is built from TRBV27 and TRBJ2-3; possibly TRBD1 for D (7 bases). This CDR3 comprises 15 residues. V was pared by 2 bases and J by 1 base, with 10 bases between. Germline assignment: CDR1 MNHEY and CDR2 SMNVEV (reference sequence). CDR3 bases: TGTGCCAGCAGTTTAGGAGGGACAGGCACAGATACGCAGTATTTT. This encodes CASSLGGTGTDTQYF.

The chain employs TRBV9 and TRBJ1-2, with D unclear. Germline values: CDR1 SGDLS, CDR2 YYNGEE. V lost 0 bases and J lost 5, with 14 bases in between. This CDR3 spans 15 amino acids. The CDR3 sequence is CASSVDVLSTYGYTF. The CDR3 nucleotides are TGTGCCAGCAGCGTAGATGTGTTATCAACTTATGGCTACACCTTC.

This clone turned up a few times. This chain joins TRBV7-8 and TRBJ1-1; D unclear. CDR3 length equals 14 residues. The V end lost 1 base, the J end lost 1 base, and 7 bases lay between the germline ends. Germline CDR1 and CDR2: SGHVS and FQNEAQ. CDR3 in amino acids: CASSLVSGNTEAFF. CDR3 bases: TGTGCCAGCAGCTTAGTATCAGGGAACACTGAAGCTTTCTTT.